Sequencing of this TCR beta chain was carried out in a study of cytomegalovirus exposure and HLA in healthy donors. Overall study results and limits: Most subjects' HLA-A and HLA-B alleles were reportedly predicted from TCR beta sequences.

In regard to this clone: Its antigen is still unknown.

Primers included in the PCR were 60 Vbeta and 13 Jbeta primers. Profiling relied on immunoSEQ multiplex PCR, and the TCRdb table lists in-frame clones only, not all of them. This table holds about 84,000 clones, roughly 64% found once. The germline V gene has CDR1 MDHEN and CDR2 SYDVKM. This CDR3 has 15 residues. V was pared by 5 bases and J by 6 bases, with 5 bases of the junction left unmatched. J is TRBJ1-6 and V is TRBV28, with 9 positions matching TRBD1. This clonotype originated in a middle-aged woman in good health and CMV-seropositive. Material for sequencing was PBMCs. CDR3: CASSTRTGANSPLHF. In nucleotides, the CDR3 is TGTGCCAGCAGTACTCGGACAGGGGCTAATTCACCCCTCCACTTT.